The sequence of this TCR beta chain was determined in a study of spatial heterogeneity in lung cancer (dated by TCRdb to about 2019). Context from the whole study: Beta-chain transcripts were consistently detected in greater numbers than alpha-chain transcripts, which likely reflects a higher abundance of beta-chain transcripts. The study quantitatively compared TCR alpha and beta repertoires across multiple tumor regions, matched nontumor lung and blood in non-small cell lung cancer. At surgery, over 200 tumor regions, 64 matched nontumor lung samples and a few dozen PBMC samples were TCR-sequenced for both alpha and beta chains. TCR repertoire features were related to nonsynonymous mutation counts determined by whole-exome sequencing of tumor tissue. A strong correlation was found between TCR transcript counts in tumor regions and a T cell transcriptional module score from matched bulk RNA-seq. In the raw uncorrected reads, each unique combination of TCR and UMI appeared more than ten times on average. General study outcomes and caveats: The tumor nonsynonymous mutation count correlated with the number of expanded alpha and beta TCRs within the tumor. Counts of ubiquitous and regional expanded TCRs were found to correlate with counts of ubiquitous and regional nonsynonymous mutations, respectively. Additional single-cell paired TCR alpha and beta sequencing was considered necessary to confirm, at a functional level, the hypothesis that regional TCRs recognize regional mutations. TCR-seq was estimated to cover only 6.5% to 9% of tumor T cells for alpha chains and around 13% for beta chains.

Library preparation used 5' RACE. TCRdb lists the instrument as NextSeq 500. The TCR library protocol attached a unique molecular identifier to each TCR cDNA molecule to allow correction of PCR and sequencing errors. The paper's processing steps were these. TCR identification, UMI-based error correction and CDR3 extraction were performed with Decombinator tools. TCRs above a frequency of 2 per 1,000, corresponding to the top 1% of the tumor frequency distribution, were defined as expanded. Expanded tumor TCRs were classed as regional if statistically deemed absent (corrected P<0.05) from at least one tumor region, otherwise ubiquitous. Rényi diversity was computed with the R vegan package after subsampling each repertoire 100 times to 5,000 TCRs. CDR3 similarity networks were built from amino acid triplet string-kernel similarity, with CDR3s being connected when pairwise similarity was above 0.82. TCRdb passed the public sequencing reads through fastp at Q25 and MiXCR, retaining productive beta sequences. CDR3 protein sequences are deduplicated, and each keeps its most common genes and DNA. TCRdb, not the authors, supplied the V and J calls. The sample table contains fewer than 10,000 distinct CDR3 sequences; only one count was recorded for about 6.7% of them. 15% to 20% of the sample is in the top ten clones.

There are many counts of this clonotype. There is no known antigen for this receptor. No much larger clone is present one base from it, and per-base qualities are unavailable. The sample's time point, from its label and the paper: sample taken at primary tumor resection. Samples were obtained from approximately 70 patients with early-stage, untreated non-small cell lung cancer from the lung TRACERx cohort. Without any cell sorting, TCR sequencing was performed on whole RNA extracted either from tumor and nontumor lung tissue or from cryopreserved PBMC samples. Only patients with enough RNA available from two or more tumor regions were chosen for TCR sequencing. Before being selected, tumor and adjacent nontumor lung specimens were reviewed by a lung pathologist. The TCR comes from a female donor with early-stage non-small cell lung cancer. Specimen: lung tumor tissue, collected at surgery.

The CDR3 here reads CASSRGTGGLNTGELFF. The DNA sequence reads TGTGCCAGCAGCCGAGGGACAGGGGGCCTCAACACCGGGGAGCTGTTTTTT. The V gene is TRBV7-9 and the J gene is TRBJ2-2; 12 bases in the junction line up with TRBD1. Unmatched junction bases come to 6, with V trimmed by 5 bases and J by 2 bases. The CDR3 spans 17 residues, from the cysteine through the phenylalanine. The CDR3 DNA has 51 bases and is translated from base 1. From a lookup of the germline V gene (reference sequence), CDR1 and CDR2 are SEHNR and FQNEAQ.